The 27 T cell receptor beta chains in this list originate from one sample, sequenced in a study of T-cell reconstitution after alpha-beta-depleted transplantation in children. Study findings and constraints: Most T-cell counts and diversity one year after the transplant came from T cells that were newly produced.

The library targeted TCRbeta and was prepared with unique molecular identifiers. TCRdb re-called the PCR reads through MiXCR, storing one row per CDR3 protein. Of approximately 300,000 distinct CDR3 sequences listed, almost 8% are singletons. No antigen has been identified for these receptors. The material sequenced was peripheral blood, taken 360 days after TCRalphabeta/CD19-depleted stem cell transplant. The receptors shown here come from a female patient aged 2 to 10 who had a stem cell transplant for Fanconi anemia, so the T cells may come from the graft donor.

This clonotype appeared a few times. The chain recombines TRBV18 with TRBJ2-3; 8 bases match TRBD1. With 6 bases clipped from V and 4 bases from J, the junction kept 15 bases outside the gene matches. This CDR3 has 17 amino acids. Germline loops: CDR1 KGHSH, CDR2 LQKENI. The CDR3 DNA follows: TGTGCCAGCTCGCGACTCACCCTCAGGGGGCTTGCAGATACGCAGTATTTT. This translates into CASSRLTLRGLADTQYF.

This clonotype was found many times. This chain uses TRBV20-1 with TRBJ2-2, with D unclear. Trimming left V 2 bases short and J 4 bases short, with 8 bases between. This CDR3 has 13 amino acids. The germline gives CDR1 DFQATT, CDR2 SNEGSKA (reference sequence). This chain's CDR3 is CSARPPSTGELFF. The CDR3 coding sequence is TGCAGTGCTAGACCTCCTTCCACCGGGGAGCTGTTTTTT.

This chain joins TRBV13 and TRBJ1-2; TRBD1 matches 8 bases. The length of the CDR3 is 13 residues. The J segment lost 8 bases and the V segment lost 0 bases, leaving 2 bases of the junction unmatched. CDR1 PRHDT and CDR2 FYEKMQ come from the germline V gene (reference sequence). In DNA, the CDR3 is TGTGCCAGCAGCTTAGGTCCAGGGGGCGGCTACACCTTC. The encoded protein is CASSLGPGGGYTF. The whole variable domain, remainder taken from reference TRBV13 and TRBJ1-2, is AAGVIQSPRHLIKEKRETATLKCYPIPRHDTVYWYQQGPGQDPQFLISFYEKMQSDKGSIPDRFSAQQFSDYHSELNMSSLELGDSALYFCASSLGPGGGYTFGSGTRLTVV.

This clonotype was counted at least ten times. CDR3 coding DNA: TGCGCCAGCAGCTATACTAGCGACTCCTACAATGAGCAGTTCTTC. Protein sequence: CASSYTSDSYNEQFF. The chain is built from TRBV5-1 and TRBJ2-1; 7 bases fit TRBD2. This CDR3 has 15 amino acids. From germline, CDR1 is SGHRS and CDR2 YFSETQ. V shed 3 bases, J shed 0 bases, and the junction held 3 bases outside the gene matches.

This clonotype was detected ten times or more. The chain carries TRBV29-1 and TRBJ1-2; D gene ambiguous. CDR3 size: 11 residues. Trimming pared 5 bases from V and 6 bases from J, leaving 10 bases between. Germline assignment: CDR1 SQVTM and CDR2 ANQGSEA. The CDR3 DNA follows: TGCAGCGTTAAGGGAGAAAATGGCTACACCTTC. Its translation is CSVKGENGYTF.

This clonotype appeared a few times. This chain uses TRBV12-5 with TRBJ1-1; no definite D call. This CDR3 region has 13 residues. Trimming removed 2 bases from V and 1 base from J, with 5 bases in between. The germline V gene encodes CDR1 LGHNT and CDR2 FRNRAP. CDR3: CASGLSGNTEAFF. The CDR3 coding sequence is TGTGCTAGTGGTTTGTCGGGGAACACTGAAGCTTTCTTT.

This clonotype was counted many times. The chain joins TRBV4-1 to TRBJ2-7; TRBD2 aligns across 8 bases. Germline CDR1 MGHRA, CDR2 YSYEKL. This CDR3 is 14 amino acids long. V was pared by 2 bases and J by 5 bases, with 5 bases of the junction left unmatched. CDR3 protein: CASSQLGLADEQYF. CDR3 DNA: TGCGCCAGCAGCCAACTCGGACTAGCAGACGAGCAGTACTTC.

This clonotype was recorded many times. The chain joins TRBV20-1 to TRBJ2-1; 9 bases are a match to TRBD2. Trimming removed 3 bases from V and 4 bases from J; junction bases left unmatched: 7. The germline gives CDR1 DFQATT, CDR2 SNEGSKA (reference sequence). The CDR3 runs 15 residues. The CDR3 is CSASKAGGLYNEQFF. CDR3 DNA sequence: TGCAGTGCTAGCAAAGCGGGAGGTTTATACAATGAGCAGTTCTTC.

This sequence joins TRBV18 and TRBJ2-5, with TRBD1 matching 8 bases. The CDR3 spans 17 residues. Germline loops: CDR1 KGHSH, CDR2 LQKENI. V lost 1 base and J lost 3; bases outside the gene matches: 10. CDR3 sequence reads: CASSPLPAQGAKETQYF. CDR3 DNA: TGTGCCAGCTCACCACTCCCGGCCCAGGGGGCTAAAGAGACCCAGTACTTC. Full variable domain (missing parts from reference TRBV18 and TRBJ2-5): NAGVMQNPRHLVRRRGQEARLRCSPMKGHSHVYWYRQLPEEGLKFMVYLQKENIIDESGMPKERFSAEFPKEGPSILRIQQVVRGDSAAYFCASSPLPAQGAKETQYFGPGTRLLVL.

The rearrangement uses TRBV7-8 and TRBJ2-3; tentative D call: TRBD1 (5 bases). Trimming removed 4 bases at V and 7 bases at J, with 21 bases between. This CDR3 contains 16 residues. Germline V gene data show CDR1 as SGHVS and CDR2 as FQNEAQ. CDR3 in amino acids: CASSSIHDRPGNTQYF. In DNA form, the CDR3 reads TGTGCCAGCAGCTCTATCCACGACAGACCTGGAAATACGCAGTATTTT.

This clonotype was counted at least ten times. J is TRBJ2-3 and V is TRBV11-2; TRBD2 aligns across 9 bases. This CDR3 comprises 15 residues. The V gene's germline CDR1 is SGHAT and CDR2 FQNNGV. V was pared by 3 bases and J by 5 bases, with 6 bases of the junction left unmatched. The CDR3 here is CASSFRGGAGDTQYF. In DNA form, the CDR3 reads TGTGCCAGCAGCTTTCGCGGGGGGGCGGGAGATACGCAGTATTTT.

This clonotype showed up just a few times. This chain uses TRBV5-5 with TRBJ2-3; D uncertain. The CDR3 covers 12 residues. The V end was cut by 3 bases, the J end by 2 bases, with 4 bases between. Germline V gene data show CDR1 as SGHKS and CDR2 as YYEKEE (reference sequence). The CDR3 DNA is TGTGCCAGCAGCTATATCACAGATACGCAGTATTTT. This codes for CASSYITDTQYF.

J is TRBJ2-5 and V is TRBV6-2 or TRBV6-3; TRBD1 or TRBD2 may be the D gene (6 bases each). V gave up 7 bases and J gave up 7 bases, with 22 bases separating them. Per germline, CDR1 MNHEY and CDR2 SVGEGT. The CDR3 covers 15 residues. CDR3 protein: CASTTVLQGGRTQYF. Written as DNA, the CDR3 is TGTGCCAGCACCACCGTTTTACAGGGAGGAAGGACCCAGTACTTC.

This clonotype was picked up many times. The genes are TRBV2 and TRBJ2-5, with a possible D match to TRBD2 (5 bases). This CDR3 is built from 13 residues. Between the trimmed V and J ends, which lost 4 bases and 7 bases, there was a span of 13 bases. The germline gives CDR1 SNHLY, CDR2 FYNNEI. The CDR3 sequence is CASSGGLGRTQYF. In DNA form, the CDR3 reads TGTGCCAGCAGTGGAGGCCTTGGGAGGACCCAGTACTTC.

The chain uses TRBV19 and TRBJ2-1; 13 bases are a match to TRBD2. Germline-derived CDR1 and CDR2 are LNHDA and SQIVND (reference sequence). This CDR3 region has 16 residues. The V segment lost 3 bases and the J segment 9 bases; nucleotides outside the gene matches: 8. The CDR3 region is CASSIRTSGSISEQFF. The DNA for the CDR3 is TGTGCCAGTAGTATTAGGACTAGCGGGAGTATTAGTGAGCAGTTCTTC.

This clonotype was recorded many times. This chain links TRBV20-1 with TRBJ2-1; tentative D call: TRBD2 (6 bases). The CDR3 runs 16 residues. The V end lost 3 bases, the J end lost 4 bases, and 19 bases lay between the germline ends. Germline V gives CDR1 DFQATT, CDR2 SNEGSKA (reference sequence). The CDR3 is CSARYRGTGVYNEQFF. CDR3 bases: TGCAGTGCTAGGTATCGAGGGACGGGAGTTTACAATGAGCAGTTCTTC.

The CDR3 sequence: CASSRPGGGLTGELFF. The CDR3 DNA reads TGCGCCAGCAGCAGGCCCGGCGGGGGCCTCACCGGGGAGCTGTTTTTT. The rearrangement joins TRBV5-1 to TRBJ2-2; weak D call: TRBD2 (7 bases). Germline lookup yields CDR1 SGHRS and CDR2 YFSETQ. V was trimmed by 4 bases and J by 4 bases, leaving 17 bases between them. The CDR3 extends over 16 amino acids. Complete variable domain (other parts from reference TRBV5-1 and TRBJ2-2): KAGVTQTPRYLIKTRGQQVTLSCSPISGHRSVSWYQQTPGQGLQFLFEYFSETQRNKGNFPGRFSGRQFSNSRSEMNVSTLELGDSALYLCASSRPGGGLTGELFFGEGSRLTVL.

This clonotype was observed at least ten times. This chain joins TRBV15 and TRBJ2-2; 10 bases are shared with TRBD1. Trimming took 1 base from V and 6 from J; bases not matched to a gene: 5. Germline assignment: CDR1 LNHNV and CDR2 YYDKDF (reference sequence). CDR3 length equals 16 residues. Written as DNA, the CDR3 is TGTGCCACCAGCAGAGGGGGACAGGGGAGGTCCGGGGAGCTGTTTTTT. Amino acids: CATSRGGQGRSGELFF.

This clonotype has a handful of counts. CDR3 residues: CASSNLYEQYF. CDR3 DNA sequence: TGTGCCAGCAGTAATCTATACGAGCAGTACTTC. The chain carries TRBV25-1 and TRBJ2-7; D ambiguous. With 5 bases removed from V and 4 bases from J, the gap between germline ends came to 6 bases. Per germline, CDR1 MGHDK and CDR2 SYGVNS. The CDR3 runs to 11 residues.

In this sample, this clonotype turned up many times. This chain joins TRBV7-2 and TRBJ2-1, with a possible D match to TRBD2 (7 bases). V dropped 6 bases and J dropped 5 bases, with 17 bases sitting between them. CDR1 SGHTA and CDR2 FQGNSA come from the germline V gene. This CDR3 comprises 15 residues. CDR3 DNA: TGTGCCAGCAGACCACCGGGGGGCCCCCACAATGAGCAGTTCTTC. It is translated as CASRPPGGPHNEQFF.

About this clonotype: This likely comes from a read error, as the CDR3 has no conserved phenylalanine or tryptophan at its end. This sequence joins TRBV25-1 and TRBJ1-3, with a possible D match to TRBD1 (5 bases). The length of the CDR3 is 17 residues. CDR1 and CDR2 (germline): MGHDK, SYGVNS. Trimming left V 3 bases short and J 0 bases short, with 15 bases between. The CDR3 is CASSDFSGTSSGNTIYL. In nucleotides, the CDR3 is TGTGCCAGCAGTGATTTTTCCGGGACCAGCTCTGGAAACACCATATATCTT.

This clonotype was detected many times. This chain uses TRBV6-5 with TRBJ2-7; maybe TRBD1 (5 bases). V lost 2 bases and J 3 bases, leaving 11 bases between the germline ends. The V gene's germline CDR1 is MNHEY and CDR2 SVGAGI. CDR3 length: 14 amino acids. CDR3 sequence (DNA): TGTGCCAGCAGTTACACTTTAGACAGCTACGAGCAGTACTTC. Protein sequence: CASSYTLDSYEQYF.

This clonotype was detected ten times or more. This chain uses TRBV28 with TRBJ2-5, with D hard to call. Trimming took off 7 bases at V and 4 bases at J, with 10 bases between the two ends. The CDR3 covers 12 residues. The V gene's germline CDR1 is MDHEN and CDR2 SYDVKM. CDR3: CASISRAETQYF. CDR3 bases: TGTGCCAGCATCAGTCGGGCAGAGACCCAGTACTTC.

This clonotype was detected only a few times. The chain uses TRBV7-2 and TRBJ1-2; D is ambiguous. This CDR3 comprises 12 residues. Looked up from germline, CDR1 is SGHTA and CDR2 is FQGNSA. The ends were cut back, 4 bases at V and 5 bases at J, with 8 bases in the middle. CDR3 sequence: CASSSSPYGYTF. CDR3 nucleotides: TGTGCCAGCAGCTCCAGCCCTTATGGCTACACCTTC. The complete variable domain, with remaining parts taken from reference TRBV7-2 and TRBJ1-2, reads GAGVSQSPSNKVTEKGKDVELRCDPISGHTALYWYRQSLGQGLEFLIYFQGNSAPDKSGLPSDRFSAERTGGSVSTLTIQRTQQEDSAVYLCASSSSPYGYTFGSGTRLTVV.

Comment on this clonotype: A much larger clone lies one base from this, so it may be a read error. The V gene is TRBV3-1, the J gene TRBJ2-7, with 10 bases matching TRBD1. CDR1 LGHDT and CDR2 YNNKEL come from the germline V gene (reference sequence). Unmatched junction bases numbered 10, after V lost 6 bases and J lost 5 bases. The CDR3 covers 15 residues. The chain's CDR3 is CASRRRQGAINEQYF. DNA of the CDR3: TGTGCCAGCAGGCGTAGACAGGGGGCTATCAACGAGCAGTACTTC.

The rearrangement joins TRBV6-5 to TRBJ1-1; 7 bases are shared with TRBD1. CDR3 length: 14 amino acids. Germline CDR1 and CDR2: MNHEY and SVGAGI. With 4 bases clipped from V and 1 base from J, the junction kept 3 bases outside the gene matches. CDR3 DNA: TGTGCCAGCAGTTTTCGGACAGGGAACACTGAAGCTTTCTTT. It yields the protein CASSFRTGNTEAFF.

J is TRBJ2-6 and V is TRBV12-3 or TRBV12-4; weak D call: TRBD1 (6 bases). The CDR3 runs 18 residues. CDR3 sequence: CTISLEAGASSGANVLTF. The CDR3 nucleotides read TGTACCATCAGTTTAGAGGCAGGGGCAAGCTCTGGGGCCAACGTCCTGACTTTC.